The rows below give T cell receptor beta chains drawn from one sample of a study of CD8+ T cells in alopecia areata. Produced via immunoSEQ multiplex PCR; TCRdb's table is partial and in-frame only. Of about 190,000 clones listed, 60% are singletons. The material was CD4+ T cells sorted from blood, obtained at week 24, from a patient treated with tofacitinib. The origin of the receptors is a human donor with alopecia areata. Each CDR3 is given with its conserved first and last residue. Each record gives: clone size, J gene, D gene, V gene, CDR3 length, CDR3 protein, CDR3 DNA. D genes are given only for firm matches. Size is stated for part of the rows, as once, few or many counts, or as a class when the clone is expanded.

size: -
J: TRBJ2-5
D: -
V: TRBV29-1
length: 12
CDR3: CSVDFQSETQYF
DNA: TGCAGCGTTGATTTCCAGTCAGAGACCCAGTACTTC

size: -
J: TRBJ2-2
D: -
V: TRBV30
length: 15
CDR3: CAWNVGEQNTGELFF
DNA: TGTGCCTGGAATGTTGGGGAGCAAAACACCGGGGAGCTGTTTTTT

size: few
J: TRBJ1-2
D: -
V: TRBV29-1
length: 14
CDR3: CSVRTDGILRGYTF
DNA: TGCAGCGTCCGGACGGACGGGATCCTCCGCGGCTACACCTTC

size: -
J: TRBJ1-1
D: TRBD1
V: TRBV7-2
length: 14
CDR3: CASSWTGFGREAFF
DNA: TGTGCCAGCAGCTGGACAGGGTTTGGACGTGAAGCTTTCTTT

size: -
J: TRBJ1-4
D: TRBD1
V: TRBV27
length: 15
CDR3: CASSLTGQLWEKLFF
DNA: TGTGCCAGCAGTCTGACGGGACAGCTCTGGGAAAAACTGTTTTTT

size: -
J: TRBJ2-5
D: TRBD2
V: TRBV29-1
length: 14
CDR3: CSVVPSGGVETQYF
DNA: TGCAGCGTTGTCCCTAGCGGGGGGGTAGAGACCCAGTACTTC

size: -
J: TRBJ1-2
D: -
V: TRBV18
length: 15
CDR3: CASSPREGQGYGYTF
DNA: TGTGCCAGCTCACCACGTGAGGGGCAAGGCTATGGCTACACCTTC

size: -
J: TRBJ1-1
D: -
V: TRBV7-2
length: 10
CDR3: CASSLKEAFF
DNA: TGTGCCAGCAGCTTGAAGGAAGCTTTCTTT

size: -
J: TRBJ2-5
D: -
V: TRBV7-8
length: 18
CDR3: CASSFKRGLIKNQETQYF
DNA: TGTGCCAGCAGCTTCAAACGAGGACTCATCAAGAATCAAGAGACCCAGTACTTC

size: -
J: TRBJ1-6
D: -
V: TRBV27
length: 14
CDR3: CASRSPGNLSPLHF
DNA: TGTGCCAGCAGATCCCCAGGGAATTTGTCACCCCTCCACTTT

size: -
J: TRBJ1-2
D: TRBD1
V: TRBV19
length: 15
CDR3: CASSAGRDRDYGYTF
DNA: TGTGCCAGTAGTGCAGGTCGGGACAGGGACTATGGCTACACCTTC

size: -
J: TRBJ1-6
D: TRBD1
V: TRBV5-6
length: 17
CDR3: CASSTGQVIRLNSPLHF
DNA: TGTGCCAGCAGCACGGGACAGGTCATTCGGCTGAATTCACCCCTCCACTTT

size: -
J: TRBJ2-7
D: -
V: TRBV27
length: 11
CDR3: CASSFGYEQYF
DNA: TGTGCCAGCAGTTTTGGCTACGAGCAGTACTTC

size: -
J: TRBJ2-7
D: -
V: TRBV2
length: 14
CDR3: CASSGQGGGYEQYF
DNA: TGTGCCAGCAGTGGTCAAGGAGGGGGCTACGAGCAGTACTTC

size: -
J: TRBJ1-6
D: -
V: TRBV27
length: 16
CDR3: CASTTRPGYGNSPLHF
DNA: TGTGCCAGCACCACCCGACCAGGGTATGGGAATTCACCCCTCCACTTT

size: few
J: TRBJ1-5
D: -
V: TRBV28
length: 13
CDR3: CASSNQGFQPQHF
DNA: TGTGCCAGCAGTAATCAGGGCTTTCAGCCCCAGCATTTT

size: -
J: TRBJ2-3
D: TRBD2
V: TRBV5-4
length: 15
CDR3: CASSDGTSSTDTQYF
DNA: TGTGCCAGCAGCGACGGGACTAGCAGCACAGATACGCAGTATTTT

size: -
J: TRBJ2-3
D: TRBD2
V: TRBV5-1
length: 15
CDR3: CASSLGRGTTDTQYF
DNA: TGCGCCAGCAGCTTGGGGCGGGGGACCACAGATACGCAGTATTTT

size: few
J: TRBJ2-3
D: TRBD1
V: TRBV29-1
length: 15
CDR3: CSVDEQGLRTDTQYF
DNA: TGCAGCGTTGATGAACAGGGGCTACGGACAGATACGCAGTATTTT

size: -
J: TRBJ1-5
D: -
V: TRBV19
length: 15
CDR3: CASSIAVQAYQPQHF
DNA: TGTGCCAGTAGCATAGCGGTCCAGGCTTATCAGCCCCAGCATTTT

size: -
J: TRBJ1-4
D: -
V: TRBV30
length: 13
CDR3: CAWSEGALGKLFF
DNA: TGTGCCTGGAGTGAAGGGGCACTTGGAAAACTGTTTTTT

size: few
J: TRBJ2-7
D: TRBD1
V: TRBV28
length: 14
CDR3: CASRMDRVVSEQYF
DNA: TGTGCCAGCAGAATGGACAGGGTAGTAAGCGAGCAGTACTTC

size: -
J: TRBJ1-4
D: TRBD1
V: TRBV14
length: 19
CDR3: CASSPQRARGLWRDPKLFF
DNA: TGTGCCAGCAGCCCACAAAGGGCCAGGGGGCTCTGGCGGGACCCGAAACTGTTTTTT

size: -
J: TRBJ2-5
D: -
V: TRBV7-2
length: 15
CDR3: CASSLVAGAQETQYF
DNA: TGTGCCAGCAGCTTAGTTGCGGGGGCACAAGAGACCCAGTACTTC

size: few
J: TRBJ2-7
D: -
V: TRBV7-2
length: 14
CDR3: CASRYGGIVHEQYF
DNA: TGTGCCAGCCGGTACGGGGGAATTGTCCACGAGCAGTACTTC

size: -
J: TRBJ2-3
D: -
V: TRBV5-1
length: 14
CDR3: CASSPGQSTDTQYF
DNA: TGCGCCAGCAGCCCCGGACAGTCCACAGATACGCAGTATTTT

size: -
J: TRBJ2-1
D: -
V: TRBV30
length: 13
CDR3: CACHGENIHEQFF
DNA: TGTGCCTGTCACGGGGAAAATATCCATGAGCAGTTCTTC

size: few
J: TRBJ1-2
D: -
V: TRBV30
length: 16
CDR3: CAWSGPGTDHNYGYTF
DNA: TGTGCCTGGAGTGGACCCGGGACGGACCATAACTATGGCTACACCTTC

size: -
J: TRBJ2-2
D: -
V: TRBV25-1
length: 13
CDR3: CASGQNPTGELFF
DNA: TGTGCCAGCGGGCAGAACCCTACCGGGGAGCTGTTTTTT

size: -
J: TRBJ1-2
D: -
V: TRBV6-5
length: 13
CDR3: CASARTGVYGYTF
DNA: TGTGCCAGCGCTAGGACGGGGGTTTATGGCTACACCTTC

size: few
J: TRBJ2-7
D: -
V: TRBV29-1
length: 11
CDR3: CSVARQYEQYF
DNA: TGCAGCGTAGCCCGACAGTACGAGCAGTACTTC

size: -
J: TRBJ2-3
D: -
V: TRBV5-1
length: 12
CDR3: CASSEQGDTQYF
DNA: TGCGCCAGCAGCGAACAGGGAGATACGCAGTATTTT

size: -
J: TRBJ2-6
D: -
V: TRBV5-1
length: 16
CDR3: CASSLAQDSGANVLTF
DNA: TGCGCCAGCAGCTTGGCGCAGGACTCTGGGGCCAACGTCCTGACTTTC

size: -
J: TRBJ2-5
D: TRBD2
V: TRBV5-6
length: 17
CDR3: CASSDPSVGGYQETQYF
DNA: TGTGCCAGCAGCGACCCATCCGTGGGAGGGTACCAAGAGACCCAGTACTTC

size: few
J: TRBJ1-4
D: TRBD1
V: TRBV5-1
length: 14
CDR3: CASSQGQGHEKLFF
DNA: TGCGCCAGCAGCCAGGGACAGGGACACGAAAAACTGTTTTTT

size: -
J: TRBJ2-7
D: TRBD1
V: TRBV2
length: 14
CDR3: CASSVTGGEYEQYF
DNA: TGTGCCAGCAGTGTAACAGGGGGCGAATACGAGCAGTACTTC

size: once
J: TRBJ2-3
D: -
V: TRBV30
length: 12
CDR3: CAWGPSTDTQYF
DNA: TGTGCCTGGGGGCCTAGTACAGATACGCAGTATTTT

size: few
J: TRBJ2-2
D: TRBD1
V: TRBV11-1
length: 18
CDR3: CASSYRGVPGQGSGELFF
DNA: TGTGCCAGCAGCTATCGTGGGGTCCCGGGACAGGGCTCCGGGGAGCTGTTTTTT

size: -
J: TRBJ1-2
D: TRBD1
V: TRBV7-2
length: 18
CDR3: CASSLASRDRGLRGGYTF
DNA: TGTGCCAGCAGCTTAGCTTCCCGGGACAGGGGTTTGAGGGGTGGCTACACCTTC

size: few
J: TRBJ2-7
D: -
V: TRBV29-1
length: 11
CDR3: CSVLGGYEQYF
DNA: TGCAGCGTCCTGGGGGGCTACGAGCAGTACTTC

size: once
J: TRBJ2-1
D: TRBD1
V: TRBV30
length: 14
CDR3: CACTTGAGDNEQFF
DNA: TGTGCCTGCACTACAGGGGCTGGGGACAATGAGCAGTTCTTC

size: -
J: TRBJ2-3
D: -
V: TRBV6-1
length: 13
CDR3: CASSVGRTDTQYF
DNA: TGTGCCAGCAGTGTGGGACGTACAGATACGCAGTATTTT

size: -
J: TRBJ2-1
D: TRBD2
V: TRBV30
length: 14
CDR3: CAWSGLAGVYEQFF
DNA: TGTGCCTGGAGTGGACTAGCGGGGGTATATGAGCAGTTCTTC

size: -
J: TRBJ1-6
D: TRBD1
V: TRBV25-1
length: 14
CDR3: CASTTTGIDSPLHF
DNA: TGTGCCAGCACCACGACAGGGATAGATTCACCCCTCCACTTT

size: once
J: TRBJ2-4
D: TRBD2
V: TRBV15
length: 15
CDR3: CATAIRGGQGNIQYF
DNA: TGTGCCACCGCCATCCGGGGGGGGCAAGGGAACATTCAGTACTTC

size: -
J: TRBJ2-7
D: TRBD1
V: TRBV5-6
length: 14
CDR3: CASSQGQGGYEQYF
DNA: TGTGCCAGCAGCCAGGGACAGGGGGGCTACGAGCAGTACTTC

size: -
J: TRBJ1-5
D: -
V: TRBV7-8
length: 13
CDR3: CASSPRPDQPQHF
DNA: TGTGCCAGCAGCCCGCGCCCCGATCAGCCCCAGCATTTT

size: few
J: TRBJ2-1
D: -
V: TRBV6-1
length: 12
CDR3: CATGRGDNEQFF
DNA: TGTGCCACCGGTCGCGGAGACAATGAGCAGTTCTTC